The present T cell receptor (beta chain) was sequenced within a study of T cell responses to AZD1222 COVID-19 vaccine. Study observations and caveats: Only 5 or 6 people who got AZD1222 tested seropositive at baseline. Donors were mostly white British, more females; clonal diversity possibly underestimated. Vaccine-related CD4 TCRs covered spike, predominating at 160-218 and 743-854.

Details on this clone: Its antigen is not identified.

Profiled with immunoSEQ multiplex PCR; TCRdb holds only in-frame clones, not every one. Altogether 120,000 to 150,000 clones are present, 85% to 95% being singletons, with the ten largest covering around 2.8%. The CDR3 loop spans 15 amino acids. Trimming cost V 2 bases and J 4 bases; bases outside gene matches: 8. Germline V gene sequence: CDR1 SGHRS, CDR2 YFSETQ. J is TRBJ2-7 and V is TRBV5-1; 8 bases line up with TRBD1. The sequence came from an adult in good health. This specimen was peripheral blood, taken on day 0 of MenACWY control vaccination. The CDR3 DNA follows: TGCGCCAGCAGCTTACTAAACGGACAGGGATACGAGCAGTACTTC. Its translation is CASSLLNGQGYEQYF.